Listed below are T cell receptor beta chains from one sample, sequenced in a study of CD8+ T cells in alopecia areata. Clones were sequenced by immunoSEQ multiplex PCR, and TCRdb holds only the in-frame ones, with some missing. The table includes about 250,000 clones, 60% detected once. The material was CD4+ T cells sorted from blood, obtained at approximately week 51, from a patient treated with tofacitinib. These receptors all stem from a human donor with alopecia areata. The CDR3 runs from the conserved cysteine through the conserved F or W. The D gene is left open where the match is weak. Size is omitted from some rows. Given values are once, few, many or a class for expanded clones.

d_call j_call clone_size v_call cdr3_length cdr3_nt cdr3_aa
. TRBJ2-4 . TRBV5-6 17 TGTGCCAGCAGCTCGCGTTATGAGGTTCTAGCCAAAAACATTCAGTACTTC CASSSRYEVLAKNIQYF
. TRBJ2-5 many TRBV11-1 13 TGTGCCAGCAGCTTACCAGGGTTGAAGACCCAGTACTTC CASSLPGLKTQYF
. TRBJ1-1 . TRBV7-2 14 TGTGCCAGCAGCTTAACAGGGAAGAACACTGAAGCTTTCTTT CASSLTGKNTEAFF
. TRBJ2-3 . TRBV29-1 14 TGCAGCGTTAAGATTATGGACGGAAGGGATACGCAGTATTTT CSVKIMDGRDTQYF
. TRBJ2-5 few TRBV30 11 TGTGCCTGGACTGTGTTGGAGACCCAGTACTTC CAWTVLETQYF
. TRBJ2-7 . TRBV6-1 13 TGTGCCAGCCGACCAGACACCCGAGCCGAGCAGTACTTC CASRPDTRAEQYF
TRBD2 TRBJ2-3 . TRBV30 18 TGTGCCTGGAGTGTGACTAGCGGGGGGGCCTTGGTTACAGATACGCAGTATTTT CAWSVTSGGALVTDTQYF
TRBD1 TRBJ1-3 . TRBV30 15 TGTGCCTGGAGCGGCGGGGACAGAGGCCAAAACACCATATATTTT CAWSGGDRGQNTIYF
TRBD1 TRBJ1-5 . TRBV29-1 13 TGCAGCGTAGGGGACAGGGGGCTTCAGCCCCAGCATTTT CSVGDRGLQPQHF
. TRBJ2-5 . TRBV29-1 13 . CSVEVASGALHHF
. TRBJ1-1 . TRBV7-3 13 TGTGCCAGCAGCTTAGGGGTGGACACTGAAGCTTTCTTT CASSLGVDTEAFF
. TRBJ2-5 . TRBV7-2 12 TGTGCCAGCAGCTTAGATGGGGAGACCCAGTACTTC CASSLDGETQYF
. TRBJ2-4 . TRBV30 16 TGTGCCTGGAGTGTAATAGGCGCCCGGGGCAAAAACATTCAGTACTTC CAWSVIGARGKNIQYF
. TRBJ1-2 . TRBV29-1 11 TGCAGCGTTATGGCTAACTATGGCTACACCTTC CSVMANYGYTF
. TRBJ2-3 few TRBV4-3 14 TGCGCCAGCAGCCAGGCTGACAGTACAGATACGCAGTATTTT CASSQADSTDTQYF
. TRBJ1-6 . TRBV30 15 TGTGCTTCCAGTCCCGGGACACTTGTCCTTTCACCCCTCCACTTT CASSPGTLVLSPLHF
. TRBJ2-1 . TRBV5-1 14 TGCGCCAGCAGCTTGATTTCGGGTTCTATAGGGCAGTTCTTC CASSLISGSIGQFF
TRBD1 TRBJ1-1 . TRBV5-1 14 TGCGCCAGCAGCCAAGGGACAGCGAACACTGAAGCTTTCTTT CASSQGTANTEAFF
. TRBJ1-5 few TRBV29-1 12 TGCAGCGTTGGTTCCGGCGTAGGGAACCAGCATTTT CSVGSGVGNQHF
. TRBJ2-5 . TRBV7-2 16 TGTGCCAGCAGCCCAACCCTGCAGGGGCTGGGGGAGACCCAGTACTTC CASSPTLQGLGETQYF
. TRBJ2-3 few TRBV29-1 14 TGCAGCGTTGCTATAAGTCTCAGCACAGATACGCAGTATTTT CSVAISLSTDTQYF
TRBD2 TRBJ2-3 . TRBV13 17 TGTGCCAGCAGCCGAGGTGGGACTAGCGGTTTCACAGATACGCAGTATTTT CASSRGGTSGFTDTQYF